This T cell receptor beta chain was profiled in a study of blood T cell repertoires in COVID-19. In the study overall: Specimens from acute and convalescent COVID-19 originated in the United States, Italy and Spain. From T cells, B-cell-depleted T cells, or PBMCs came the material, which was cDNA or gDNA.

Per the original data handling: Amplification from reference gene primers served as the basis for estimated nucleated cell counts. Sequencing was performed with immunoSEQ multiplex PCR; in TCRdb, only in-frame clones are kept and a portion is missing. V and J calls and clone size are as listed in that table; D and trimming were resolved from the DNA. The repertoire holds 100,000 to 150,000 clones, with 80% to 90% as singletons. Trimming shortened V by 5 bases and J by 4 bases, and 11 bases separated the two germline ends. Germline assignment: CDR1 SGHTA and CDR2 FQGNSA. The CDR3 runs 13 residues. The sequence came from an elderly man with active or convalescent COVID-19. Material for sequencing was peripheral blood. This rearrangement joins TRBV7-2 to TRBJ1-2; possible D gene TRBD1, 5 bases. Written as DNA, the CDR3 is TGTGCCAGCAGCCCGGATCAGGGCTATGGCTACACCTTC. Translation: CASSPDQGYGYTF.